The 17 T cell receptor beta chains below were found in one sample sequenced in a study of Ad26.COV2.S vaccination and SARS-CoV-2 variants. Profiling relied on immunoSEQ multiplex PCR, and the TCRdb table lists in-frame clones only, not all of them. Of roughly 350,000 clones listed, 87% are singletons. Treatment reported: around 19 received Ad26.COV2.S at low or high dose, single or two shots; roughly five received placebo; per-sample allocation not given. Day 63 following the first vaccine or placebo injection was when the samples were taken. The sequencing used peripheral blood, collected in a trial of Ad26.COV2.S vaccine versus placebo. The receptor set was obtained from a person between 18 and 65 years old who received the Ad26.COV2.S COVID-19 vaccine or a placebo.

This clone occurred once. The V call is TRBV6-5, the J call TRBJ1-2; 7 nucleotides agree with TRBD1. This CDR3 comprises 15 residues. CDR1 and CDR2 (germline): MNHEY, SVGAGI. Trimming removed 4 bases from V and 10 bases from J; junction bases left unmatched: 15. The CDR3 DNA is TGTGCCAGCAGTTGGGGGCTCGGAGGGGGCGAGCTCTACACCTTC. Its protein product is CASSWGLGGGELYTF.

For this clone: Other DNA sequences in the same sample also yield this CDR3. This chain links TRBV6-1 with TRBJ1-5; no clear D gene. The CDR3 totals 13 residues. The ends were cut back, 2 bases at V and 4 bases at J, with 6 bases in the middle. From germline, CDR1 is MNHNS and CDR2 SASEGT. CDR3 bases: TGTGCCAGCAGTGAACGTGAAAATCAGCCCCAGCATTTT. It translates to CASSERENQPQHF.

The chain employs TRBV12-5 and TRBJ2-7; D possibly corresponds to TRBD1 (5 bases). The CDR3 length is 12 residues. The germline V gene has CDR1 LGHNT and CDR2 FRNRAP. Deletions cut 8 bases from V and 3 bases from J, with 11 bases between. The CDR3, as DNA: TGTGCTAGTTGCAGGGAAGTCTACGAGCAGTACTTC. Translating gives CASCREVYEQYF. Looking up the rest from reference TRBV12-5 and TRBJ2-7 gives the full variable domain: DARVTQTPRHKVTEMGQEVTMRCQPILGHNTVFWYRQTMMQGLELLAYFRNRAPLDDSGMPKDRFSAEMPDATLATLKIQPSEPRDSAVYFCASCREVYEQYFGPGTRLTVT.

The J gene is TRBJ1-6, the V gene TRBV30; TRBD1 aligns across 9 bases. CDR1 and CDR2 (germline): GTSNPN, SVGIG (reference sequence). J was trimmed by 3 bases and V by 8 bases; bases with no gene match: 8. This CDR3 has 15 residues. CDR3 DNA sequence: TGTGCCCGACGGGACAGGGACTACTATAATTCACCCCTCCACTTT. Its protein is CARRDRDYYNSPLHF.

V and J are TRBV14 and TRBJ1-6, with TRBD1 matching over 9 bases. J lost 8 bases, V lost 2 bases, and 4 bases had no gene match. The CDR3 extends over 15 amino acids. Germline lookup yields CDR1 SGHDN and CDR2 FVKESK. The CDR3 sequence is CASSQWGQGYSPLHF. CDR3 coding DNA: TGTGCCAGCAGCCAATGGGGACAGGGATATTCACCCCTCCACTTT.

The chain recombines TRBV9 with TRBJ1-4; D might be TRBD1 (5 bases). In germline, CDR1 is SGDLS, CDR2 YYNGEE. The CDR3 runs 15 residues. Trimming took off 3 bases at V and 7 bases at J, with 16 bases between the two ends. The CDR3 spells CASSGGLPTGEKLFF. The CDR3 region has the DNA TGTGCCAGCAGCGGAGGTTTGCCTACAGGTGAAAAACTGTTTTTT.

The CDR3 loop is CASSPMPGNTGELFF. The CDR3 DNA reads as TGTGCCAGCAGCCCCATGCCGGGAAACACCGGGGAGCTGTTTTTT. The V gene is TRBV5-5, the J gene TRBJ2-2, with D perhaps matching TRBD2 (5 bases). CDR1 and CDR2 from the germline V gene are SGHKS and YYEKEE (reference sequence). This CDR3 spans 15 amino acids. Trimming removed 4 bases at V and 2 bases at J, with 12 bases between.

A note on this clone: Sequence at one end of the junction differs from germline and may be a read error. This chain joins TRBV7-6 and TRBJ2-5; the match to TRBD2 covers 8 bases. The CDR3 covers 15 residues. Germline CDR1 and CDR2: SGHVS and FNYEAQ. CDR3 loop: CASSLAGGGGETQYF. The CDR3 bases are TGTGCCAGCAGCCTAGCGGGCGGGGGAGGAGAGACCCAGTACTTC.

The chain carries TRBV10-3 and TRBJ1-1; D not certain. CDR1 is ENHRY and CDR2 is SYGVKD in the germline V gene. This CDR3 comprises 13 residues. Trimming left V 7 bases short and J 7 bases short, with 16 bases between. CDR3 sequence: CAITGNRLNEAFF. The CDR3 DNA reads TGTGCCATCACCGGGAACAGACTCAATGAAGCTTTCTTT.

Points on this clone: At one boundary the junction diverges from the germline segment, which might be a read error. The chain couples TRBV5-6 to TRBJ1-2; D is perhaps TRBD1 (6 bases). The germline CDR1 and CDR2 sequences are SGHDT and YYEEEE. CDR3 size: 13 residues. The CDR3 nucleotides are TGTGCCAGCAGCCAACAGGGTCTCTATGACTACACCTTC. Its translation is CASSQQGLYDYTF.

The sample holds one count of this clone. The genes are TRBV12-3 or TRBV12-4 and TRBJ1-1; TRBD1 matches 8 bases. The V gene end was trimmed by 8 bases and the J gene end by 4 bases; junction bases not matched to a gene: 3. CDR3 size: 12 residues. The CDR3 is CASGQGRTEAFF. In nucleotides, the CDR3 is TGTGCCAGCGGACAGGGTCGCACTGAAGCTTTCTTT.

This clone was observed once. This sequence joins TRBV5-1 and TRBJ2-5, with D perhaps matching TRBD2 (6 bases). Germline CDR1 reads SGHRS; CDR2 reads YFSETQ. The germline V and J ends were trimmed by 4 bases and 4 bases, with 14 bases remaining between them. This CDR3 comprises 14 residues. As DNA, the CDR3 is TGCGCCAGCAGCCCCTGGAGGGTCGGAGAGACCCAGTACTTC. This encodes CASSPWRVGETQYF. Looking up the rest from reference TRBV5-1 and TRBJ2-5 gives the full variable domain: KAGVTQTPRYLIKTRGQQVTLSCSPISGHRSVSWYQQTPGQGLQFLFEYFSETQRNKGNFPGRFSGRQFSNSRSEMNVSTLELGDSALYLCASSPWRVGETQYFGPGTRLLVL.

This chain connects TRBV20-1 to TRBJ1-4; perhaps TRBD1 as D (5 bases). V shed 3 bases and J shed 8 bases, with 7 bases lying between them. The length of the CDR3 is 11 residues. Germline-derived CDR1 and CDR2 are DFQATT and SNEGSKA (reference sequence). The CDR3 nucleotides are TGCAGTGCTAGCAGGGAAGAAAAACTGTTTTTT. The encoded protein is CSASREEKLFF.

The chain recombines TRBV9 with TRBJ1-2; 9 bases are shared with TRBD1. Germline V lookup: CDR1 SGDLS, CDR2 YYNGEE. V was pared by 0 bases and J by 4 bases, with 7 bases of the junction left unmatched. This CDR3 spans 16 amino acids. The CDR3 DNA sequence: TGTGCCAGCAGCGTAGACGGGACAGGGTTCGTCTATGGCTACACCTTC. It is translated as CASSVDGTGFVYGYTF.

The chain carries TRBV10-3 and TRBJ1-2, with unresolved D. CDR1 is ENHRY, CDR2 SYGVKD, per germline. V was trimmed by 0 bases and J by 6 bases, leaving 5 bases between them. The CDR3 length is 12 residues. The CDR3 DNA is TGTGCCATCAGTGAGTCAGGGAATGGCTACACCTTC. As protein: CAISESGNGYTF.

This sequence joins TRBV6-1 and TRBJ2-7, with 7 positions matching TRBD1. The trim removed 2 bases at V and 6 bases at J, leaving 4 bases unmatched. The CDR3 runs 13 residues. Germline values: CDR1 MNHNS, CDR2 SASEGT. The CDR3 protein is CASSEPTGVEQYF. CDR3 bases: TGTGCCAGCAGTGAACCCACAGGGGTCGAGCAGTACTTC.

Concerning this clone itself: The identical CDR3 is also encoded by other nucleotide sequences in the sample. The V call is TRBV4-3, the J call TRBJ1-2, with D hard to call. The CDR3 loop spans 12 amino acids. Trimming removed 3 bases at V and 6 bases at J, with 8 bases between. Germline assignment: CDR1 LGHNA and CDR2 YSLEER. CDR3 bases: TGCGCCAGCAGCCACTCCGGGGATGGCTACACCTTC. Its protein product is CASSHSGDGYTF.